This TCR beta chain was profiled in a study of Ad26.COV2.S vaccination and SARS-CoV-2 variants (dated by TCRdb to 2020 to 2022). Concerning the study at large: Donors in the vaccine arm were drawn from COV1001, a multicentre, randomized, double-blind, placebo-controlled phase I-IIa trial testing Ad26.COV2.S in healthy adults. Ad26.COV2.S was given intramuscularly at 5x10^10 or 1x10^11 viral particles, as a single shot or as two shots 56 days apart. Sequencing of the TCRbeta repertoire served to evaluate the specificity and breadth of SARS-CoV-2-reactive T cell receptors following Ad26.COV2.S vaccination. The TCR-sequenced set comprised around 30 samples: around 20 Ad26.COV2.S vaccine recipients, 5 placebo recipients and 8 SARS-CoV-2 convalescent individuals. Participants in the trial were split at random into five groups of five each, receiving low-dose or high-dose Ad26.COV2.S once or twice, or else placebo on both occasions. Investigators remained blinded to trial group allocation during experiments and outcome assessment.

This clone was observed once. It has no known antigen specificity. Qualities for individual bases were not recorded, and no much larger clone is one base off. TCRbeta CDR3 regions were sequenced with the immunoSEQ Assay. After extraction, genomic DNA underwent amplification by bias-controlled multiplex PCR, followed by high-throughput sequencing. Per the authors' processing: Collapsing and filtering of sequences were performed to quantify the absolute abundance of each unique TCRbeta CDR3 region. T cell fraction was estimated by normalization of TCRbeta template counts to usable DNA, with usable DNA being measured through amplification of reference genes present in all nucleated cells. Repertoire TCRs were annotated as SARS-CoV-2-specific by exact matching of V gene, CDR3 amino acid sequence and J gene to a known reactive TCR set. MIRA supplied the reference SARS-CoV-2 TCR set, which was filtered for enrichment in COVID-19-positive ImmuneCODE repertoires so that public or cross-reactive TCRs were removed. Using the MIRA antigens, annotated TCRs were further analysed by specific ORF or by position within an ORF. Breadth was defined as the number of annotated unique rearrangements divided by the total number of unique productive rearrangements, and depth was defined as the summed frequency of the annotated unique rearrangements. Two-sided Wilcoxon rank-sum tests were used to compare TCR breadth between groups. The table comes from immuneACCESS by way of TCRdb, which keeps in-frame sequences with V and J called. Part of the clones is missing from these tables; in studies checked, under half for an unresolved V gene and the rest for unknown reasons. That table gives V, J and clone size, and the DNA gave D and trimming. Counted in this sample were fewer than 500,000 clones; roughly 87% of them appeared once. The ten biggest clones cover over 2% of the sample.

This sample's treatment or condition label indicates: approximately 18 received Ad26.COV2.S at low or high dose, single or two shots; about five received placebo; per-sample allocation not given. For vaccine and placebo recipients, repertoires were sequenced using samples collected on day 63 after the first injection. Cohort 1b enrolled roughly 25 adults aged 18-55 years at a single site in Boston, USA, between 29 July and 7 August 2020. Ad26.COV2.S consisted of a replication-incompetent adenovirus type 26 vector by which a prefusion-stabilized SARS-CoV-2 spike protein from the original Wuhan strain was expressed. Summary of the overall study and its limitations: Non-spike TCR breadth was comparable between vaccine and placebo recipients, consistent with the vaccine containing only spike. The authors noted that the TCR breadth and depth analyses may have underestimated total T cell responses. After vaccination, spike-specific CD8+ and CD4+ T cell responses were reported to show substantial breadth. Higher spike-specific TCR breadth was observed in Ad26.COV2.S recipients than in placebo recipients (P = 0.0014). Comparing responses between vaccine doses or regimens was not something the study was powered to do.

There are 16 amino acids in the CDR3, from cysteine to valine inclusive. Only the CDR3 part of the read is kept: 48 bases, read in frame from the first base. The CDR1 and CDR2 encoded by the germline V gene are LGHNA and YSLEER. V is pared back by 0 bases and J by 6 bases, with 18 bases lying between the germline termini. The clonotype comes from a person aged 18-65 years who received the Ad26.COV2.S COVID-19 vaccine or a placebo. The receptor chain draws on TRBV4-3 and TRBJ2-7, and TRBD2 may be the D gene, going by 6 matching bases. The specimen was peripheral blood, collected in a trial of Ad26.COV2.S vaccine versus placebo. At the DNA level, the sequence is TGCGCCAGCAGCCAAGAGGGCTTTCCGGGAGAAATCGAGCAGTACGTC. The encoded protein is CASSQEGFPGEIEQYV.